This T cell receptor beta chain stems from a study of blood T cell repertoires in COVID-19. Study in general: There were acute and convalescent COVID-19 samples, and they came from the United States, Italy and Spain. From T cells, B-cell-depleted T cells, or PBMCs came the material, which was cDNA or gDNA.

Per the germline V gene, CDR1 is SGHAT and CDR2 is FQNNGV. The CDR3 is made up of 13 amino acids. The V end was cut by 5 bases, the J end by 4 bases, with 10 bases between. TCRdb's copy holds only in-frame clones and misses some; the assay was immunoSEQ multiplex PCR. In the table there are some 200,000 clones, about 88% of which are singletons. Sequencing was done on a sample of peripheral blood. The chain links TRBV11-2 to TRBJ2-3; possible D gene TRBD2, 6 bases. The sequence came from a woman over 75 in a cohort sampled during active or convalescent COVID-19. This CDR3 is CASSRSGPDTQYF. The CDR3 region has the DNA TGTGCCAGCAGCCGTAGCGGCCCAGATACGCAGTATTTT.